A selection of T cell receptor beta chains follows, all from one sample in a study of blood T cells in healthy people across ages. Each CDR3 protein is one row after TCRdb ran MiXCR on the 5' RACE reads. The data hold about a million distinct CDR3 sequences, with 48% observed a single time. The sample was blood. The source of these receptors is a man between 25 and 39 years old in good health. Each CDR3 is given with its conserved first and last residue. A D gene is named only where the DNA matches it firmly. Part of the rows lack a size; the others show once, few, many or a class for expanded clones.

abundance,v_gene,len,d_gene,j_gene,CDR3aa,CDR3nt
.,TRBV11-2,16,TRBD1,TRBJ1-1,CAGSPRQGMGNTEAFF,TGTGCCGGCAGCCCCCGACAGGGCATGGGGAACACTGAAGCTTTCTTT
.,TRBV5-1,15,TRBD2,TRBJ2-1,CASSLLAETYNEQFF,TGCGCCAGCAGCTTGCTAGCGGAGACCTACAATGAGCAGTTCTTC
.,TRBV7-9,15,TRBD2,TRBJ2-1,CASRFASGGANEQFF,TGTGCCAGCAGATTCGCTAGCGGGGGGGCTAATGAGCAGTTCTTC
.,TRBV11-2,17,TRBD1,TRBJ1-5,CASSLQPGTVSNQPQHF,TGTGCCAGCAGCCTCCAACCCGGGACAGTTAGCAATCAGCCCCAGCATTTT
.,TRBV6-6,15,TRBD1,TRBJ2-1,CAGSYKQGVYNEQFF,TGTGCCGGCAGTTACAAACAGGGGGTCTACAATGAGCAGTTCTTC
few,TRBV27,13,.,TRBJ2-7,CASRITGLYEQYF,TGTGCCAGCAGAATAACAGGGCTCTACGAGCAGTACTTC
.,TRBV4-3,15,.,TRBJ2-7,CASSQDRPAPYEQYF,TGCGCCAGCAGCCAAGATCGGCCAGCTCCATACGAGCAGTACTTC
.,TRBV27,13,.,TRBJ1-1,CASRAIDSSEAFF,TGTGCCAGCAGAGCAATCGACAGCAGTGAAGCTTTCTTT
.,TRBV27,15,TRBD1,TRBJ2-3,CASSPRGRYTDTQYF,TGTGCCAGCAGCCCAAGGGGGCGGTACACAGATACGCAGTATTTT
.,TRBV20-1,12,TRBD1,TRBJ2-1,CSATKGANEQFF,TGCAGTGCTACGAAGGGGGCGAATGAGCAGTTCTTC
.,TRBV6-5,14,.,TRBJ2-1,CASSYGQGGNEQFF,TGTGCCAGCAGTTATGGGCAGGGTGGCAATGAGCAGTTCTTC
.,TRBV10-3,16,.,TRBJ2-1,CAISESSAGGLRGQFF,TGTGCCATCAGTGAGTCATCGGCAGGGGGGCTACGGGGGCAGTTCTTC
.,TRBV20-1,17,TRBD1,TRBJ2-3,CSARDQGARGSTDTQYF,TGCAGTGCTAGAGATCAGGGGGCGAGGGGTAGCACAGATACGCAGTATTTT
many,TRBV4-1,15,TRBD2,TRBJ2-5,CASSLSGGAVETQYF,TGCGCCAGCAGCTTAAGCGGGGGGGCTGTAGAGACCCAGTACTTC
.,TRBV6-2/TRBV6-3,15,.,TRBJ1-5,CASSPGGESNQPQHF,TGTGCCAGCAGCCCCGGGGGGGAGAGCAATCAGCCCCAGCATTTT
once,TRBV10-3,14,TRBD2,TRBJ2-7,CAIKPSGDSYEQYF,TGTGCCATCAAACCTAGCGGGGACTCCTACGAGCAGTACTTC
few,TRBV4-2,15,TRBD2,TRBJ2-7,CASSQDSRGGNEQYF,TGTGCCAGCAGCCAAGATTCGCGGGGGGGCAACGAGCAGTACTTC
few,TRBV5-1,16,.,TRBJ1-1,CASSLSPGLGDTEAFF,TGCGCCAGCAGCTTGTCTCCCGGATTAGGGGACACTGAAGCTTTCTTT
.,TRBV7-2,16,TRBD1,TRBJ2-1,CASSLTGANSYNEQFF,TGTGCCAGCAGCTTAACAGGGGCCAACTCCTACAATGAGCAGTTCTTC
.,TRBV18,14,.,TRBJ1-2,CASSPGQIGYGYTF,TGTGCCAGCTCACCTGGACAGATAGGCTATGGCTACACCTTC
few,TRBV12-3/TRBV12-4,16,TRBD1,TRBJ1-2,CASSYNTGGETLGYTF,TGTGCCAGCAGTTATAATACAGGGGGCGAAACGTTAGGCTACACCTTC
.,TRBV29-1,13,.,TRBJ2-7,CSVEPPNGSEQYF,TGCAGCGTTGAACCACCCAACGGGAGCGAGCAGTACTTC
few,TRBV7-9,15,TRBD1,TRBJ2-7,CASATPDRSSYEQYF,TGTGCCAGCGCGACCCCGGACAGGTCATCCTACGAGCAGTACTTC
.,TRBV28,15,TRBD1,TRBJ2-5,CASSFSTGRPETQYF,TGTGCCAGCAGTTTTTCGACAGGGCGGCCGGAGACCCAGTACTTC
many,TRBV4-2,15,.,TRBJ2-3,CASSQATADTDTQYF,TGTGCCAGCAGCCAAGCGACTGCCGACACAGATACGCAGTATTTT
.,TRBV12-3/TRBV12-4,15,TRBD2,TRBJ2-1,CASSRGLVASNEQFF,TGTGCCAGCAGCAGAGGACTAGTGGCCTCGAATGAGCAGTTCTTC
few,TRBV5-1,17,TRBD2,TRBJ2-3,CASSPGLAGFVADTQYF,TGCGCCAGCAGCCCCGGACTAGCGGGGTTCGTAGCAGATACGCAGTATTTT
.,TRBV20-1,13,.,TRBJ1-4,CSARRVPNEKLFF,TGCAGTGCTAGAAGGGTCCCAAATGAAAAACTGTTTTTT
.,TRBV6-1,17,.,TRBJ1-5,CASSEAVQGRFNQPQHF,TGTGCCAGCAGTGAAGCTGTGCAGGGACGGTTCAATCAGCCCCAGCATTTT
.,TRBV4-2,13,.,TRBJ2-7,CASSHTSGNEQYF,TGTGCCAGCAGCCACACCTCCGGTAATGAGCAGTACTTC
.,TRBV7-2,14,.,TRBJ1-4,CASSLKFDSEKLFF,TGTGCCAGCAGCTTAAAGTTTGACAGCGAAAAACTGTTTTTT
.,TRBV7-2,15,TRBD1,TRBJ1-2,CASSLVRTGLYGYTF,TGTGCCAGCAGCTTAGTCCGGACAGGGCTCTATGGCTACACCTTC
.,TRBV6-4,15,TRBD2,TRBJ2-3,CASSRTSGGMDTQYF,TGTGCCAGCAGTCGGACTAGCGGGGGAATGGATACGCAGTATTTT
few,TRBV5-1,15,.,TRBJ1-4,CASSLSNSWNEKLFF,TGCGCCAGCAGCTTGTCTAACAGCTGGAATGAAAAACTGTTTTTT
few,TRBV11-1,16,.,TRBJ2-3,CASSSGGAARTDTQYF,TGTGCCAGCAGCTCCGGCGGGGCGGCCCGCACAGATACGCAGTATTTT
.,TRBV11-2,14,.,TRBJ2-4,CASSPGALNDIQYF,TGTGCCAGCAGCCCCGGGGCCCTGAATGACATTCAGTACTTC
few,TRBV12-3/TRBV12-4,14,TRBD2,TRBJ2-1,CASSRTSEYNEQFF,TGTGCCAGCAGCCGGACTAGCGAGTACAATGAGCAGTTCTTC
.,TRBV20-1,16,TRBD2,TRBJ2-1,CSARMVKRAGVNEQFF,TGCAGTGCTAGAATGGTGAAACGAGCGGGAGTCAATGAGCAGTTCTTC
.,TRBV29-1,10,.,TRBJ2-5,CSVTGTAQYF,TGCAGCGTTACCGGGACGGCACAGTACTTC
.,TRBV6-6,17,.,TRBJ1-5,CASSYSQGRRSSQPQHF,TGTGCCAGCAGTTACTCACAGGGTAGGAGAAGCAGTCAGCCCCAGCATTTT
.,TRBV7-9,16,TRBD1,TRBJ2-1,CASSLLLRQGGETQFF,TGTGCCAGCAGCCTCCTTCTTCGACAGGGTGGCGAGACCCAGTTCTTC
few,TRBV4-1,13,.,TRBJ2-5,CASSEIGESTQYF,TGCGCCAGCAGCGAGATCGGGGAATCAACCCAGTACTTC
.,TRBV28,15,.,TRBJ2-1,CASTEKGGPRNEQFF,TGTGCCAGCACCGAGAAGGGGGGGCCCCGGAATGAGCAGTTCTTC